This T cell receptor (beta chain) was identified during a study of cytomegalovirus exposure and HLA in healthy donors. General study findings and limits: CMV serostatus was the sole immune exposure data available. The study designated about 180 TCR beta chains cytomegalovirus-associated. What was likely a sequencing artifact was a cluster of highly shared sequence variants. In a later analysis, common viral pathogens appeared linked to several of the most significant clusters.

CDR1 and CDR2 (germline): SGHVS, FQNEAQ. Trimming cost V 1 base and J 1 base, with 8 bases left between them. CDR3 length: 14 amino acids. With 60 Vbeta and 13 Jbeta primers, the PCR was carried out. Sequencing used immunoSEQ multiplex PCR; TCRdb keeps in-frame clones, though not all of them. The sample holds 200,000 to 250,000 clones; over 65% are singletons and the top ten take 2.5% to 3%. Concerning this clone: Its matching antigen is unknown.

This sequence was found in a woman aged 55-70 years in good health and CMV-seropositive. Input material: PBMCs. This sequence joins TRBV7-8 and TRBJ2-7; perhaps TRBD1 as D (5 bases). The CDR3 region is CASSLVQGSYEQYF. The CDR3 coding sequence is TGTGCCAGCAGCTTAGTTCAGGGTTCCTACGAGCAGTACTTC.